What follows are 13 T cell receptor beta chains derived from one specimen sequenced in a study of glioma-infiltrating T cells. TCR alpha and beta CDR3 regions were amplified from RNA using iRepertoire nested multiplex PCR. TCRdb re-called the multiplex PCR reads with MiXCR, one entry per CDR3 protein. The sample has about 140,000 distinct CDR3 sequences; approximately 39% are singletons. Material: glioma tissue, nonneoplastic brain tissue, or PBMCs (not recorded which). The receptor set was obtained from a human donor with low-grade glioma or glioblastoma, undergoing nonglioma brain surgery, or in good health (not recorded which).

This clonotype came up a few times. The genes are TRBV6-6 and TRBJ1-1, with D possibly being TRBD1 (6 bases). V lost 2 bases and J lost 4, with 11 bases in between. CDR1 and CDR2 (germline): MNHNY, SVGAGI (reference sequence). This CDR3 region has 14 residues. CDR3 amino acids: CASSYPGAGTEAFF. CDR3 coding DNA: TGTGCCAGCAGTTACCCGGGGGCCGGCACTGAAGCTTTCTTT.

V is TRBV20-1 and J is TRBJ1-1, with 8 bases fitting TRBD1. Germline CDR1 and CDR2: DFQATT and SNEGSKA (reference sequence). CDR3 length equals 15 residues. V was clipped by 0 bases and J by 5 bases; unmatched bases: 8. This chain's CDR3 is CSARDLGQGKTEAFF. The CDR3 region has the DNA TGCAGTGCTAGAGACTTAGGACAGGGAAAAACTGAAGCTTTCTTT.

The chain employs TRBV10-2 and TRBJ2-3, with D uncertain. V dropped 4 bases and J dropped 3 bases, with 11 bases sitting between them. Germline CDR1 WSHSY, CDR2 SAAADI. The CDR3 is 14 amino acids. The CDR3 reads CASSVGNLTDTQYF. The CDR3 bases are TGCGCCAGCAGTGTTGGAAACTTAACAGATACGCAGTATTTT.

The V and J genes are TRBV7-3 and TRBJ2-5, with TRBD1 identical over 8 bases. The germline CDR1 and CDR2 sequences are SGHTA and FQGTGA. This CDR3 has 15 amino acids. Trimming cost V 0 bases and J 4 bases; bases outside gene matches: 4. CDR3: CASSLTPGTGETQYF. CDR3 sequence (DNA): TGTGCCAGCAGCTTAACGCCGGGGACAGGAGAGACCCAGTACTTC.

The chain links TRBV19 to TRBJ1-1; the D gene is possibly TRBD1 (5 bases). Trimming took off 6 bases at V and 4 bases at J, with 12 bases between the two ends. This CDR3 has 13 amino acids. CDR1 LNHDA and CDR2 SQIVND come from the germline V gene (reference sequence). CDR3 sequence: CASRSQGATEAFF. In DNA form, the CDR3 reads TGTGCCAGTAGATCTCAGGGTGCCACTGAAGCTTTCTTT.

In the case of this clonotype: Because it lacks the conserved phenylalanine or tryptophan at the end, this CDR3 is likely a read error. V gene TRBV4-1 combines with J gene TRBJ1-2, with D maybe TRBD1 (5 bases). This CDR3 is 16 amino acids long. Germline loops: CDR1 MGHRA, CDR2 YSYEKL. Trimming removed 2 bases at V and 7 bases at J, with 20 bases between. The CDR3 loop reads CASSQFDRLSLGGYTL. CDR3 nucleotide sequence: TGCGCCAGCAGCCAATTCGACAGACTTAGCTTGGGTGGCTACACCCTC.

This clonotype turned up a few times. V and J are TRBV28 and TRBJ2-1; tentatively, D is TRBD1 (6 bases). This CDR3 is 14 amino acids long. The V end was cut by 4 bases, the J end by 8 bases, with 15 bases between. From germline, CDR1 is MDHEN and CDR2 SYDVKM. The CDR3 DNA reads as TGTGCCAGCAGTTCCTCGGACAGTTGGGATGAGCAGTTCTTC. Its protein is CASSSSDSWDEQFF. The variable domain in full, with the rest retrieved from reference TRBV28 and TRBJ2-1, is DVKVTQSSRYLVKRTGEKVFLECVQDMDHENMFWYRQDPGLGLRLIYFSYDVKMKEKGDIPEGYSVSREKKERFSLILESASTNQTSMYLCASSSSDSWDEQFFGPGTRLTVL.

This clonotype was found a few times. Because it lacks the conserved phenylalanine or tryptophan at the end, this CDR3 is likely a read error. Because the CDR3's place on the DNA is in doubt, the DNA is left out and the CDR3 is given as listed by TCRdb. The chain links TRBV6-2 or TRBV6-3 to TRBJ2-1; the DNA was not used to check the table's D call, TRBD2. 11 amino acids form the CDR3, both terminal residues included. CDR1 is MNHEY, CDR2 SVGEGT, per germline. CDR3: CATTNGVAGSL.

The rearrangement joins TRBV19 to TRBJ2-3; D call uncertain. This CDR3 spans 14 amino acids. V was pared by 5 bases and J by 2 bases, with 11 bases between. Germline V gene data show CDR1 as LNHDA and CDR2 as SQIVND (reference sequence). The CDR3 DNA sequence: TGTGCCAGTAGTTCTACAATTACCACAGATACGCAGTATTTT. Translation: CASSSTITTDTQYF.

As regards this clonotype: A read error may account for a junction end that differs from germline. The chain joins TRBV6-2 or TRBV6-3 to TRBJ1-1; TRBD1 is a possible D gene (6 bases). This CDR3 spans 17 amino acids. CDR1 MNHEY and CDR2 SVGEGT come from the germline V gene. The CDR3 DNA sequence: TGTGCCATCAGTGCGCGGGGGGCTGGTTACGCGGGGACTGAAGCTTTCTTT. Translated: CAISARGAGYAGTEAFF.

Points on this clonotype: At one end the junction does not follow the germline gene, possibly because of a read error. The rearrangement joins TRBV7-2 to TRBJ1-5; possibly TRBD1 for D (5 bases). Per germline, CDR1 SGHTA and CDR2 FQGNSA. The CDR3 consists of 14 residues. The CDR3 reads CASSIDPAGQHQHF. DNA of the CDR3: TGTGCCAGCAGCATCGATCCAGCAGGGCAGCACCAGCATTTT.

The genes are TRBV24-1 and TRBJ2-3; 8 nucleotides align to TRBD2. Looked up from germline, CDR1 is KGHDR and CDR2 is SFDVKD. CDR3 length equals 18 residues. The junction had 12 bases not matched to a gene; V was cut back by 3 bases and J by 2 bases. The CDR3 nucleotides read TGTGCCACCAGTGATGAGCGGGGGCCGGTCTCTTTCACAGATACGCAGTATTTT. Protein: CATSDERGPVSFTDTQYF.

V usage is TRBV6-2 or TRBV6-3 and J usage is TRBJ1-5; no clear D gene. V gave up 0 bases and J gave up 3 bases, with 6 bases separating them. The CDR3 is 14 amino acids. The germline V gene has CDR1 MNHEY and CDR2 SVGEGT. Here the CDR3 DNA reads TGTGCCAGCAGTTACTCAGGGTACAATCAGCCCCAGCATTTT. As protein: CASSYSGYNQPQHF.